This TCR beta chain was recovered during a study of blood T cell repertoires in COVID-19. Background on the study: Acute-phase and convalescent COVID-19 samples originated in the United States, Italy and Spain. PBMCs, B-cell-depleted T cells, or T cells provided the cDNA or gDNA that made up the material.

Authors' data handling: How many nucleated cells were present was estimated from reference gene primer amplification. Method: immunoSEQ multiplex PCR; TCRdb's copy keeps in-frame clones and lacks some. V and J calls and clone size come straight from that table; D and trimming were deduced from the DNA. The sample lists 100,000 to 150,000 clones, 70% to 90% occurring once. Sequenced material: peripheral blood. The sequence was collected from a man in his 70s with active COVID-19.

CDR3 region: CATSDRTGDWAGELFF. In DNA form, the CDR3 reads TGTGCCACCAGTGACCGGACAGGGGATTGGGCCGGGGAGCTGTTTTTT. V usage is TRBV24-1 and J usage is TRBJ2-2; the match to TRBD1 covers 9 bases. The CDR3 totals 16 residues. CDR1 KGHDR and CDR2 SFDVKD come from the germline V gene. V was pared by 4 bases and J by 6 bases, with 8 bases of the junction left unmatched.